This note documents a single T cell receptor beta chain sequence. The germline V gene encodes CDR1 LNHDA and CDR2 SQIVND (reference sequence). This CDR3 is 15 amino acids long. Deletions cut 1 base from V and 2 bases from J, with 11 bases between. As processed by the authors: By means of reference gene primer amplification, nucleated cell counts were estimated. Clones were read by immunoSEQ multiplex PCR, and TCRdb kept only the in-frame ones, dropping some. V and J calls and clone size are those listed in that table; D and trimming were worked out from the DNA. The table records 59,000 or so clones, approximately 85% of them present only once. The entry originates in a study of blood T cell repertoires in COVID-19. The wider study: COVID-19 samples, acute and convalescent, were from the United States, Italy and Spain. Nucleic acid was either cDNA or gDNA, and it came from T cells, B-cell-depleted T cells, or PBMCs.

The sequence was obtained from a human donor in a cohort sampled during active COVID-19. The sample consisted of peripheral blood. This chain joins TRBV19 and TRBJ2-5; tentative D call: TRBD2 (6 bases). In DNA, the CDR3 is TGTGCCAGTAGTATAGTTCCGGGGAGGCAAGAGACCCAGTACTTC. Encoded protein: CASSIVPGRQETQYF.